The table lists the clone carrying this T cell receptor beta chain with a few counts. Its specificity is unknown. Vbeta (60) and Jbeta (13) primers were used in the PCR. Assay: immunoSEQ multiplex PCR; the TCRdb copy retains only in-frame clones and omits some. The profile shows more than 110,000 clones, approximately 63% of them singletons. These data belong to a study of cytomegalovirus exposure and HLA in healthy donors. V dropped 5 bases and J dropped 6 bases, with 10 bases sitting between them. This CDR3 spans 13 amino acids. The germline CDR1 and CDR2 sequences are LNHDA and SQIVND (reference sequence). Study-wide results and caveats: Within the data, a cluster of highly shared sequence variants was likely a sequencing artifact. The study listed roughly 150 cytomegalovirus-associated TCR beta chains.

The chain combines TRBV19 with TRBJ1-4; D uncertain. The receptor comes from a woman in her fifties or sixties in good health and CMV-seropositive. Source material: PBMCs. CDR3 sequence (DNA): TGTGCCAGTAGTCTCGGGAGTCATGAAAAACTGTTTTTT. As protein: CASSLGSHEKLFF. The whole variable domain, remainder taken from reference TRBV19 and TRBJ1-4, is DGGITQSPKYLFRKEGQNVTLSCEQNLNHDAMYWYRQDPGQGLRLIYYSQIVNDFQKGDIAEGYSVSREKKESFPLTVTSAQKNPTAFYLCASSLGSHEKLFFGSGTQLSVL.